The rows below give T cell receptor beta chains drawn from one sample of a study of blood T cells in healthy people across ages. From the 5' RACE reads, TCRdb called clonotypes with MiXCR, one entry per CDR3 protein. The sample records 750,000 to 1,000,000 distinct CDR3 sequences, 25% to 30% being singletons. This sample also appeared in a second study, on T cells of mothers and their children.

Sequenced sample: blood. All receptors come from a woman in her forties in good health. Each CDR3 is given with its conserved first and last residue. Each record gives: clone size, V gene, J gene, D gene, CDR3 DNA, CDR3 protein. The D gene is left open where the match is weak. Clone size is not always given. Where it is, it says once, few, many or a class for expanded clones.

NA	TRBV30	TRBJ2-7	NA	TGTGCCTGGAGCCCCCAGTACGAGCAGTACTTC	CAWSPQYEQYF
few	TRBV14	TRBJ1-1	NA	TGTGCCAGCAGCCAACTTACAGCAGAAGCTTTCTTT	CASSQLTAEAFF
NA	TRBV6-1	TRBJ1-5	TRBD1	TGTGCCAGCAGTGAAACGGGCAGGGGGGGCTATAGCAATCAGCCCCAGCATTTT	CASSETGRGGYSNQPQHF
few	TRBV10-3	TRBJ2-5	TRBD1	TGTGCCATCAAGGGACAGGGACAAGAGACCCAGTACTTC	CAIKGQGQETQYF
many	TRBV7-8	TRBJ2-1	NA	TGTGCCAGCAGCTTAGCGGGGGCGAGTCACAATGAGCAGTTCTTC	CASSLAGASHNEQFF
few	TRBV7-2	TRBJ2-2	NA	TGTGCCAGCATGTGGGCAATAGGGGAGCTGTTTTTT	CASMWAIGELFF
few	TRBV29-1	TRBJ1-2	NA	TGCAGCGTTGCTACCTTATGGGGCTACACCTTC	CSVATLWGYTF
NA	TRBV9	TRBJ2-3	NA	TGTGCCAGCAGCGTAGAAAGCTTAGGGTCAGATACGCAGTATTTT	CASSVESLGSDTQYF
many	TRBV28	TRBJ2-4	NA	TGTGCCAGCAGTCCCTGGGGGGGGCGAGCCAAAAACATTCAGTACTTC	CASSPWGGRAKNIQYF
NA	TRBV12-3/TRBV12-4	TRBJ2-1	TRBD2	TGTGCCAGCAGTTTATACACGGCTAGCGGGGGGCCCGACAATGAGCAGTTCTTC	CASSLYTASGGPDNEQFF
many	TRBV7-3	TRBJ2-1	NA	TGTGCCAGCAGCTTAACGTTTGGCAATGAGCAGTTCTTC	CASSLTFGNEQFF
NA	TRBV28	TRBJ2-6	NA	TGTGCCAGCCAGACAGTGGCCAACGTCCTGACTTTC	CASQTVANVLTF
few	TRBV28	TRBJ2-1	NA	TGTGCCAGCAGTTTCAGCAGGGGTCTTAATGAGCAGTTCTTC	CASSFSRGLNEQFF
NA	TRBV29-1	TRBJ2-7	NA	TGCAGCGTTGTATGGGGGGATCCCTACAATGAGCAGTACTTC	CSVVWGDPYNEQYF
few	TRBV5-1	TRBJ2-1	TRBD2	TGCGCCAGCAGCCCCAGGACTAGCGGGCCTACCTACAATGAGCAGTTCTTC	CASSPRTSGPTYNEQFF
NA	TRBV4-3	TRBJ1-2	TRBD1	TGCGCCAGCAGCCAAGAGGCAGTTAAGACAGGGAACTATGGTTACACCTTC	CASSQEAVKTGNYGYTF
many	TRBV20-1	TRBJ2-7	NA	TGCAGTGCTAAGCCCCCCGGGACGCCTACCTACGAGCAGTACTTC	CSAKPPGTPTYEQYF
many	TRBV3-1	TRBJ2-7	NA	TGTGCCAGCAGCCAAGGTCCCTACGAGCAGTACTTC	CASSQGPYEQYF
NA	TRBV5-1	TRBJ2-3	TRBD1	TGCGCCAGCAGCTCCGTTTCTCCGGGACAGTCCACAGATACGCAGTATTTT	CASSSVSPGQSTDTQYF
NA	TRBV7-9	TRBJ2-1	TRBD2	TGTGCCAGCAGCCCTAAGAAAGGACTAGAATCCTACAATGAGCAGTTCTTC	CASSPKKGLESYNEQFF
NA	TRBV7-2	TRBJ1-2	NA	TGTGCCAGCAGCTCGCAGATACACAGGGCCGGCGGCTACACCTTC	CASSSQIHRAGGYTF
few	TRBV7-9	TRBJ1-6	NA	TGTGCCAGCAGCAACAGGGCGGGAGGGGATTCACCCCTCCACTTT	CASSNRAGGDSPLHF
NA	TRBV30	TRBJ2-3	TRBD1	TGTGCCTGGAGTACCGGGACAGTCACAGATACGCAGTATTTT	CAWSTGTVTDTQYF
NA	TRBV4-2	TRBJ2-1	TRBD2	TGTGCCAGCAGCCCCCCGGGGGGGCTGGTCAATGGGCAGTTCTTC	CASSPPGGLVNGQFF
few	TRBV20-1	TRBJ2-5	NA	TGCAGTGCTAGAGGATTCGGGGAGACCCAGTACTTC	CSARGFGETQYF
NA	TRBV24-1	TRBJ2-5	NA	TGTGCCACCAGTGAGGGGGGTTTTCAGGAGACCCAGTACTTC	CATSEGGFQETQYF
NA	TRBV7-9	TRBJ2-3	TRBD2	TGTGCCAGCAGCTCCCTGGGACTAGCGGGGGGACTGACATCCACAGATACGCGGTATTTT	CASSSLGLAGGLTSTDTRYF
many	TRBV5-1	TRBJ2-7	NA	TGCGCCAGCAGCTCGGCCGGGACAACAATGAGGGAGCAGTACTTC	CASSSAGTTMREQYF
many	TRBV27	TRBJ2-7	NA	TGTGCCAGCAGTTTAAGCAGGGCCTACGAGCAGTACTTC	CASSLSRAYEQYF
few	TRBV20-1	TRBJ2-7	TRBD1	TGCAGCGCCCAAGACAGGGGTCTCTACGAGCAGTACTTC	CSAQDRGLYEQYF
NA	TRBV5-1	TRBJ1-4	NA	TGCGCCAGCAACTTGTCGACTAATGAAAAACTGTTTTTT	CASNLSTNEKLFF